This T cell receptor beta chain was recorded in a study of human T cells and chemical hapten exposure. Study-level information: The study lasted about 24 weeks, and patients were dosed weekly with diphenylcyclopropenone on the scalp throughout.

Time point: patch test 1, 2 weeks after DPC sensitization. Stated treatment: therapeutic diphenylcyclopropenone sensitization with weekly scalp DPC. The sample holds many counts of this clonotype. Per the germline V gene, CDR1 is SGHTA and CDR2 is FQGNSA. This CDR3 has 14 residues. V was trimmed by 5 bases and J by 5 bases, leaving 15 bases between them. The library labeled individual cDNA molecules by adding unique molecular identifiers to them. TCRdb fed the RACE reads into MiXCR, producing one record per CDR3 protein. The data contain about 360,000 distinct CDR3 sequences, approximately 4.4% of them singletons.

This specimen was whole blood, taken in connection with sensitization to the hapten diphenylcyclopropenone (DPC). The chain uses TRBV7-2 and TRBJ1-2; a weak D match, TRBD1 (6 bases). The TCR originated in a woman between 45 and 65 years old with alopecia areata. Some clones in this sample may be carry-over from other donors' samples. The CDR3 is CASSAGTMTYGYTF. The DNA for the CDR3 is TGTGCCAGCAGCGCCGGGACAATGACGTATGGCTACACCTTC.